Below, one T cell receptor beta chain is given with its context. Its matching antigen is unknown. The data originate from a study of Tregs in tolerant kidney transplant recipients. Study-level points and caveats: This study did not directly address biological reproducibility. Findings come from small patient numbers and require larger validation. The most relevant donor-specific Treg TCRbeta repertoire apparently came from expansion with activated donor B cells.

Before regulatory T cell sorting, thawed PBMCs rested overnight at 37°C in 200 IU/ml IL-2. V was clipped by 3 bases and J by 4 bases, with 7 bases between them. This CDR3 contains 13 residues. Germline V lookup: CDR1 LGHNA, CDR2 YNFKEQ. The data were produced by immunoSEQ multiplex PCR, yet TCRdb's version contains in-frame clones alone and is incomplete. There are tens of thousands of clones in the sample; 91% occur only once, and about 0.74% lies in the top ten. The sample taken for sequencing was Tregs from blood. The chain is built from TRBV4-2 and TRBJ1-5; no clear D. The origin of this receptor is a human donor in good health. CDR3 coding DNA: TGTGCCAGCAGCCATTCGGTGAATCAGCCCCAGCATTTT. This translates into CASSHSVNQPQHF.